The TCR beta chain described here comes from a study of breast tumors, draining lymph nodes, adjacent tissues. Regarding the study as a whole: Most tumor T cells seemingly derive from lymph node, then expand in tumor. Tumor T cell lymph node origin was a supported hypothesis, not proven. Tumor and nontumor repertoires were significantly more similar in luminal-like than in basal-like breast cancer. Tumor TCR diversity was below lymph nodes but above nontumor tissue.

The CDR3 is 13 residues long. CDR1 is SGHVS and CDR2 is FNYEAQ in the germline V gene. V was trimmed by 5 bases and J by 8 bases, leaving 15 bases between them. TCRdb fed the multiplex PCR reads into MiXCR, producing one record per CDR3 protein. The sample records 14,000 or so distinct CDR3 sequences, around 58% being singletons. A note on this clonotype: Its antigen is unidentified.

The receptor was derived from a female donor with breast cancer. Some clones in this sample may be carry-over from other donors' samples. Sequencing was carried out using tumor-adjacent breast tissue. The rearrangement uses TRBV7-6 and TRBJ1-2; weak D call: TRBD1 (6 bases). DNA for the CDR3: TGTGCCAGCAGCCAACAGGGTTTAGAAGGCTACACCTTC. It is translated as CASSQQGLEGYTF.